This T cell receptor beta chain originates from a study of metastatic and nonmetastatic thyroid tumors. Study-level information: Across blood and tumor or nodule tissue, repertoires from malignant and benign thyroid patients were compared with one another.

As handled by the study authors: What underpinned the distant-metastasis classifier for papillary thyroid cancer was the set of CDR3 differences across clinicopathological groups. TCRdb re-analyzed the PCR reads using MiXCR. These V and J calls derive from TCRdb rather than the authors' analysis. The sample yields 45,000 to 65,000 clones, roughly 18% seen once. A remark on this clone: Its cognate antigen is unknown. A read error may produce the germline difference seen at one junction end.

Findings and caveats of the study: Significantly greater TCR beta diversity was reportedly found in malignant thyroid tumors than in benign nodules (in blood and tumor).

CDR1 and CDR2 (germline): MNHEY, SVGEGT. The CDR3 length is 17 residues. The entire patient cohort was treatment-naive prior to thyroid surgery. This clonotype originated in a female donor with papillary thyroid cancer or a benign thyroid nodule (not recorded which). Some clones in this sample may be carry-over from other donors' samples. The genes are TRBV6-2 or TRBV6-3 and TRBJ2-2; 11 nucleotides align to TRBD2. The specimen was blood. The CDR3 loop is CASMILGLAANTVELFF. The CDR3 DNA reads TGTGCCAGCATGATACTGGGACTAGCGGCGAATACCGTGGAGCTGTTTTTT.